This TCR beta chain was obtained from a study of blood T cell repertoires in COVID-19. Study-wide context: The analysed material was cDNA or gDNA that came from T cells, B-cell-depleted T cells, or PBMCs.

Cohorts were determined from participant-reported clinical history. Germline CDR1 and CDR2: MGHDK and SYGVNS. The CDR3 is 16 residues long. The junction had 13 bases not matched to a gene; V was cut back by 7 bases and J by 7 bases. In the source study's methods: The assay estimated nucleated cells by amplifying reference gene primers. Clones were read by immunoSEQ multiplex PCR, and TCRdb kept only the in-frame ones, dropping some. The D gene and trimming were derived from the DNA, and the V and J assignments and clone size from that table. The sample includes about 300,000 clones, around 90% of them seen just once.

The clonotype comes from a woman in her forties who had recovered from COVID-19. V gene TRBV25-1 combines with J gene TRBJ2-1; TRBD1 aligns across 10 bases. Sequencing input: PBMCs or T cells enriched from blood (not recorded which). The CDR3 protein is CASTGTGAHQWNEQFF. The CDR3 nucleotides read TGTGCCAGCACCGGGACAGGGGCCCATCAGTGGAATGAGCAGTTCTTC.